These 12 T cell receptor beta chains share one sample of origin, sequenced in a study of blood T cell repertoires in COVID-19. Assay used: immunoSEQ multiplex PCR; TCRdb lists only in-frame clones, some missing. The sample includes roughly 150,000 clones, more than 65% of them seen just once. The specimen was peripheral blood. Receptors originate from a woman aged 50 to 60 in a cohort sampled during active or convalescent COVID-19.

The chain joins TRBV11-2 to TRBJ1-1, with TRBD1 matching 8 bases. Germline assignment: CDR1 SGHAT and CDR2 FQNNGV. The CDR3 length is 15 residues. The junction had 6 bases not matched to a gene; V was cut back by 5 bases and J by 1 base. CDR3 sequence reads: CASSPRTGQNTEAFF. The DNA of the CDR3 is TGTGCCAGCAGCCCGAGGACAGGGCAGAACACTGAAGCTTTCTTT.

CDR3 in DNA: TGTGCCATCCGGCGGCGGGGGGGGGACGCAGATACGCAGTATTTT. This sequence encodes CAIRRRGGDADTQYF. This sequence joins TRBV10-3 and TRBJ2-3; 9 nucleotides agree with TRBD2. J was trimmed by 4 bases and V by 8 bases; bases with no gene match: 10. CDR3 length: 15 residues. Per the germline V gene, CDR1 is ENHRY and CDR2 is SYGVKD.

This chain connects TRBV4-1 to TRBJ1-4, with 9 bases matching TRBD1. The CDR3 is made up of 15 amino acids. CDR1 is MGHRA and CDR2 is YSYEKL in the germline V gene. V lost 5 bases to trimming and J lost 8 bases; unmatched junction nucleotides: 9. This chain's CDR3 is CASSTYRGRTEKLFF. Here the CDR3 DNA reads TGCGCCAGCAGCACTTACAGGGGGCGCACCGAAAAACTGTTTTTT.

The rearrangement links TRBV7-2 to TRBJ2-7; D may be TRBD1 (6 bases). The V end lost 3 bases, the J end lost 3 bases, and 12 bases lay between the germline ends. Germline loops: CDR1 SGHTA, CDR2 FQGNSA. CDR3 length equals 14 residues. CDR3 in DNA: TGTGCCAGCAGCTTGGGCAGGGGACGCTACGAGCAGTACTTC. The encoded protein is CASSLGRGRYEQYF.

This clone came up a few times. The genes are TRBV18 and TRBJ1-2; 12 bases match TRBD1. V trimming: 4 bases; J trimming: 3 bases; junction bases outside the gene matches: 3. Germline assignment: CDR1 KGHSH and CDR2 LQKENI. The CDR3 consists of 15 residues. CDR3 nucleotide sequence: TGTGCCAGCTCACGCGGGACAGGGGGCGACTATGGCTACACCTTC. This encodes CASSRGTGGDYGYTF. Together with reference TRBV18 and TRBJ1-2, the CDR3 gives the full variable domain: NAGVMQNPRHLVRRRGQEARLRCSPMKGHSHVYWYRQLPEEGLKFMVYLQKENIIDESGMPKERFSAEFPKEGPSILRIQQVVRGDSAAYFCASSRGTGGDYGYTFGSGTRLTVV.

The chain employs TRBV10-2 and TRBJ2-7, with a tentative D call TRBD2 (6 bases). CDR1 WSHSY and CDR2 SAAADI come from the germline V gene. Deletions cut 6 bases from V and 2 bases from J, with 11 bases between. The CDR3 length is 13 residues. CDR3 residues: CASSPGLTYEQYF. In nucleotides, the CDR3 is TGCGCCAGCAGCCCGGGACTGACCTACGAGCAGTACTTC.

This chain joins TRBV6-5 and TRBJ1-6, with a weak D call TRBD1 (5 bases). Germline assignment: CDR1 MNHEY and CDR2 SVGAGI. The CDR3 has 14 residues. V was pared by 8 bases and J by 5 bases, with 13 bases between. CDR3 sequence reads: CASSGLGDNSPLHF. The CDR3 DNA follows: TGTGCCAGCTCCGGGTTAGGGGATAATTCACCCCTCCACTTT.

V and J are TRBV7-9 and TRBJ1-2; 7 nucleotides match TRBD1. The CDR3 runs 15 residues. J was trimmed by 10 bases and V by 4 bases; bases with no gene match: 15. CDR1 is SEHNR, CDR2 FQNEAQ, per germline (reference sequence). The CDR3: CASSSRQGQSTYYTF. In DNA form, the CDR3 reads TGTGCCAGCAGCTCCAGGCAGGGACAGTCTACCTACTACACCTTC.

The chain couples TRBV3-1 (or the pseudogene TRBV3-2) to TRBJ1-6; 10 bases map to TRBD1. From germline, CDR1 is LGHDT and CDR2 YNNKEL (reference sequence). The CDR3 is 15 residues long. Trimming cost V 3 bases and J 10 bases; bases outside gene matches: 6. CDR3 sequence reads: CASSQGDRGESPLHF. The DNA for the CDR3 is TGTGCCAGCAGCCAGGGGGACAGGGGCGAATCACCCCTCCACTTT.

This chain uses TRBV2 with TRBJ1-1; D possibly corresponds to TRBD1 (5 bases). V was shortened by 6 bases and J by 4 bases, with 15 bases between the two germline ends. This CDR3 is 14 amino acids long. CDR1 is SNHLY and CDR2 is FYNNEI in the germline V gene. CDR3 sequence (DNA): TGTGCCAGCAGCTCTATAACAGGCCCCACTGAAGCTTTCTTT. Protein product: CASSSITGPTEAFF. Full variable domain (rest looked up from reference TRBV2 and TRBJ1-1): EPEVTQTPSHQVTQMGQEVILRCVPISNHLYFYWYRQILGQKVEFLVSFYNNEISEKSEIFDDQFSVERPDGSNFTLKIRSTKLEDSAMYFCASSSITGPTEAFFGQGTRLTVV.

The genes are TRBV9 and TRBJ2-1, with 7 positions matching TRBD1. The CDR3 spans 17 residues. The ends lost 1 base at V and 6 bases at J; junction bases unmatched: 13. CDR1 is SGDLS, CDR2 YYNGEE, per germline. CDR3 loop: CASSVLVGDRYSNEQFF. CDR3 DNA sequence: TGTGCCAGCAGCGTATTAGTGGGGGACAGATATAGCAATGAGCAGTTCTTC. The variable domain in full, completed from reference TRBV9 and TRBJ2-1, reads DSGVTQTPKHLITATGQRVTLRCSPRSGDLSVYWYQQSLDQGLQFLIQYYNGEERAKGNILERFSAQQFPDLHSELNLSSLELGDSALYFCASSVLVGDRYSNEQFFGPGTRLTVL.

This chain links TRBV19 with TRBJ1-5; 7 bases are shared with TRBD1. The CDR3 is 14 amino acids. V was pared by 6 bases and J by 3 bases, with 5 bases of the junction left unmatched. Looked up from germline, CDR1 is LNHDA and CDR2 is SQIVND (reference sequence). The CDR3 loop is CASRPDRDNQPQHF. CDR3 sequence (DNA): TGTGCCAGTAGGCCCGACAGGGACAATCAGCCCCAGCATTTT.